These 3 T cell receptor beta chains originate from one sample sequenced in a study of vaccination and CD4 T cells after COVID-19. The sample's treatment: approximately 9-day PBMC culture with coronavirus spike peptide pools or control peptides (ViraFEST assay). Antigen specificity for these receptors is unknown. An Oncomine TCR Beta short-read assay was used to sequence the DNA from cultured CD4+ T cells. One entry per CDR3 protein, called by TCRdb with MiXCR from the PCR reads. Here the sample spans around 17,000 distinct CDR3 sequences, roughly 65% being singletons. The sample was CD4+ T cells from blood, cultured in vitro. The origin of the receptors is a human donor who had recovered from COVID-19.

This sequence joins TRBV20-1 and TRBJ1-1; weak D call: TRBD1 (6 bases). Trimming left V 5 bases short and J 3 bases short, with 19 bases between. Germline V lookup: CDR1 DFQATT, CDR2 SNEGSKA (reference sequence). The CDR3 is 15 amino acids. The CDR3 is CSAGDKRLHYTEAFF. For the CDR3, the DNA is TGCAGTGCTGGGGACAAAAGATTGCACTACACTGAAGCTTTCTTT.

The rearrangement uses TRBV4-1 and TRBJ2-3; 7 bases are a match to TRBD1. CDR1 MGHRA and CDR2 YSYEKL come from the germline V gene. This CDR3 is built from 19 residues. V gave up 3 bases and J gave up 1 base; unmatched junction bases: 16. The CDR3 here is CASSQGFRQGWSGTDTQYF. CDR3 coding DNA: TGCGCCAGCAGCCAGGGCTTTCGACAGGGTTGGTCGGGCACAGATACGCAGTATTTT.

This clonotype was seen only a few times. V is TRBV7-6 and J is TRBJ1-6, with a tentative D call TRBD1 (5 bases). Per germline, CDR1 SGHVS and CDR2 FNYEAQ. The CDR3 is made up of 18 amino acids. V was cut by 0 bases and J by 0 bases, with 12 bases left in between. The CDR3 protein is CASSLASRGSSYNSPLHF. The CDR3 DNA sequence: TGTGCCAGCAGCTTAGCAAGTAGGGGAAGCTCCTATAATTCACCCCTCCACTTT. Complete variable domain (other parts from reference TRBV7-6 and TRBJ1-6): GAGVSQSPRYKVTKRGQDVALRCDPISGHVSLYWYRQALGQGPEFLTYFNYEAQQDKSGLPNDRFSAERPEGSISTLTIQRTEQRDSAMYRCASSLASRGSSYNSPLHFGNGTRLTVT.